The rows below give T cell receptor beta chains drawn from one sample of a study of cytomegalovirus exposure and HLA in healthy donors. Measured with immunoSEQ multiplex PCR; TCRdb has only the in-frame clones, and not every one. The sample includes under 200,000 clones, approximately 77% of them seen just once. Sequencing was carried out using PBMCs. Every receptor here comes from a female donor in good health and CMV-seronegative. Each CDR3 is given with its conserved first and last residue. Each record gives: CDR3 DNA, CDR3 protein, J gene, clone size, V gene, D gene. The D gene is left open where the match is weak. Only part of the rows carry a size: once, few, many, or a class if the clone is expanded.

CDR3 DNA: TGTGCCAGTAGTATAAAAGGAATGGGCAGTTATCAGCCCCAGCATTTT
CDR3 protein: CASSIKGMGSYQPQHF
J gene: TRBJ1-5
clone size: -
V gene: TRBV19
D gene: -

CDR3 DNA: TGTGCCGTGGGTGATTACAGCGGGGAGCTGTTTTTT
CDR3 protein: CAVGDYSGELFF
J gene: TRBJ2-2
clone size: -
V gene: TRBV28
D gene: -

CDR3 DNA: TGTGCCAGCAGACAGGGTTGGGCTGGAAACACCATATATTTT
CDR3 protein: CASRQGWAGNTIYF
J gene: TRBJ1-3
clone size: -
V gene: TRBV25-1
D gene: -

CDR3 DNA: TGTGCCAGCAGTAGCGGGTGGGGGGGTGAGCAGTTCTTC
CDR3 protein: CASSSGWGGEQFF
J gene: TRBJ2-1
clone size: few
V gene: TRBV27
D gene: TRBD2

CDR3 DNA: TGTGCCAGCAGCCCCCCGGGACAGGGGGCCGGCGAGCAGTACTTC
CDR3 protein: CASSPPGQGAGEQYF
J gene: TRBJ2-7
clone size: -
V gene: TRBV27
D gene: TRBD1

CDR3 DNA: TGTGCTATAGCCTGGCTAGCGGGGGGCGAGACCCAGTACTTC
CDR3 protein: CAIAWLAGGETQYF
J gene: TRBJ2-5
clone size: -
V gene: TRBV30
D gene: TRBD2

CDR3 DNA: TGTGCTAGTGGTTTACCCGGGACAGGGGCCCAGCCCCAGCATTTT
CDR3 protein: CASGLPGTGAQPQHF
J gene: TRBJ1-5
clone size: few
V gene: TRBV12-5
D gene: TRBD1

CDR3 DNA: TGCAGCGTTCGGGAGGACTACGAGCAGTACTTC
CDR3 protein: CSVREDYEQYF
J gene: TRBJ2-7
clone size: -
V gene: TRBV29-1
D gene: TRBD2

CDR3 DNA: TGTGCCAGCAGTACCCAGGACAGGGAGGTATCACCCCTCCACTTT
CDR3 protein: CASSTQDREVSPLHF
J gene: TRBJ1-6
clone size: -
V gene: TRBV25-1
D gene: TRBD1

CDR3 DNA: TGTGCCAGCAGCTTAGCGGGGGCGAACTACGAGCAGTACTTC
CDR3 protein: CASSLAGANYEQYF
J gene: TRBJ2-7
clone size: -
V gene: TRBV7-6
D gene: -

CDR3 DNA: TGTGCCAGCAGTTTCCGACAGGGGGCTCCCCATCAGCCCCAGCATTTT
CDR3 protein: CASSFRQGAPHQPQHF
J gene: TRBJ1-5
clone size: -
V gene: TRBV6-5
D gene: TRBD1

CDR3 DNA: TGTGCCAGCAGTTTATCTCCAGGGGCTATACCCTACGAGCAGTACTTC
CDR3 protein: CASSLSPGAIPYEQYF
J gene: TRBJ2-7
clone size: -
V gene: TRBV27
D gene: -

CDR3 DNA: TGTGCTAGTGGTTTAGCGGGCAGGGAGCAGTTCTTC
CDR3 protein: CASGLAGREQFF
J gene: TRBJ2-1
clone size: few
V gene: TRBV12-5
D gene: -

CDR3 DNA: TGTGCCAGCAAGGGGCTAGCGGGAGTGGGATACAATGAGCAGTTCTTC
CDR3 protein: CASKGLAGVGYNEQFF
J gene: TRBJ2-1
clone size: -
V gene: TRBV9
D gene: TRBD2

CDR3 DNA: TGTGCCAGTAGTCCCCGGGACAGCCCCTATGGCTACACCTTC
CDR3 protein: CASSPRDSPYGYTF
J gene: TRBJ1-2
clone size: -
V gene: TRBV19
D gene: TRBD1

CDR3 DNA: TGCGCCAGCAGCTTAGCACAGGGTCTGAACACTGAAGCTTTCTTT
CDR3 protein: CASSLAQGLNTEAFF
J gene: TRBJ1-1
clone size: -
V gene: TRBV5-1
D gene: -

CDR3 DNA: TGTGCCAGCAGCCCCCTTGGGACTAGCGCCTCCTACGAGCAGTACTTC
CDR3 protein: CASSPLGTSASYEQYF
J gene: TRBJ2-7
clone size: -
V gene: TRBV7-9
D gene: TRBD2

CDR3 DNA: TGTGCCAGCAGGGACAGTGGGTACCAAGAGACCCAGTACTTC
CDR3 protein: CASRDSGYQETQYF
J gene: TRBJ2-5
clone size: -
V gene: TRBV25-1
D gene: -

CDR3 DNA: TGTGCCAGCAGCTTAGGATCCGGGACAGGGGGCCGCGAGACCCAGTACTTC
CDR3 protein: CASSLGSGTGGRETQYF
J gene: TRBJ2-5
clone size: -
V gene: TRBV11-2
D gene: TRBD1

CDR3 DNA: TGTGCCAGCAGTTACAGGACAGGGTATCAGGGCTACACCTTC
CDR3 protein: CASSYRTGYQGYTF
J gene: TRBJ1-2
clone size: -
V gene: TRBV6-5
D gene: TRBD1

CDR3 DNA: TGTGCCAGTAGTATAGTGCAGGGCTACGAGCAGTACTTC
CDR3 protein: CASSIVQGYEQYF
J gene: TRBJ2-7
clone size: -
V gene: TRBV19
D gene: -

CDR3 DNA: TGTGCCAGCAGCCTCACAGGGCTACTCTACGAGCAGTACTTC
CDR3 protein: CASSLTGLLYEQYF
J gene: TRBJ2-7
clone size: -
V gene: TRBV7-9
D gene: -

CDR3 DNA: TGTGCCACCGGGACAGGCTACGAGCAGTACTTC
CDR3 protein: CATGTGYEQYF
J gene: TRBJ2-7
clone size: -
V gene: TRBV27
D gene: TRBD1

CDR3 DNA: TGTGCCAGTAGTATAGATTTGGGTGCGGCCAGAACCTACGAGCAGTACTTC
CDR3 protein: CASSIDLGAARTYEQYF
J gene: TRBJ2-7
clone size: few
V gene: TRBV19
D gene: -

CDR3 DNA: TGTGCCAGCAGCTTAGCGTCTAGCGGGAGGTCCCAGTACTTC
CDR3 protein: CASSLASSGRSQYF
J gene: TRBJ2-5
clone size: few
V gene: TRBV7-9
D gene: TRBD2

CDR3 DNA: TGTGCCAGCAGTTCCGAGACAGGGGCGATGAACACTGAAGCTTTCTTT
CDR3 protein: CASSSETGAMNTEAFF
J gene: TRBJ1-1
clone size: -
V gene: TRBV6-5
D gene: TRBD1

CDR3 DNA: TGTGCCAGCTCACCAGACGGACTAGCTGGGATAACTGGGGCCAACGTCCTGACTTTC
CDR3 protein: CASSPDGLAGITGANVLTF
J gene: TRBJ2-6
clone size: -
V gene: TRBV18
D gene: TRBD2

CDR3 DNA: TGTGCCAGCAGCCAAGATGGGACAGGGGCGCATCAGCCCCAGCATTTT
CDR3 protein: CASSQDGTGAHQPQHF
J gene: TRBJ1-5
clone size: -
V gene: TRBV4-2
D gene: TRBD1

CDR3 DNA: TGTGCCAGCAGTGAAGCCGGGGTGAGCTTCTATGGCTACACCTTC
CDR3 protein: CASSEAGVSFYGYTF
J gene: TRBJ1-2
clone size: -
V gene: TRBV6-1
D gene: -

CDR3 DNA: TGTGCCAGCAGCCCGGGACAGCTCCAAAGAGGATCGGATGGCTACACCTTC
CDR3 protein: CASSPGQLQRGSDGYTF
J gene: TRBJ1-2
clone size: -
V gene: TRBV7-3
D gene: TRBD1

CDR3 DNA: TGTGCCAGCAGTCTATTAACCACAGATACGCAGTATTTT
CDR3 protein: CASSLLTTDTQYF
J gene: TRBJ2-3
clone size: -
V gene: TRBV2
D gene: -

CDR3 DNA: TGTGCCAGCCCCGAAGATCGGACAGCTCAAGAGACCCAGTACTTC
CDR3 protein: CASPEDRTAQETQYF
J gene: TRBJ2-5
clone size: -
V gene: TRBV18
D gene: -

CDR3 DNA: TGTGCCAGCTCCCCGAGTGCGGATGAGCAGTTCTTC
CDR3 protein: CASSPSADEQFF
J gene: TRBJ2-1
clone size: -
V gene: TRBV9
D gene: -

CDR3 DNA: TGTGCCTGGAGACGAGCTTCGAACACCGGGGAGCTGTTTTTT
CDR3 protein: CAWRRASNTGELFF
J gene: TRBJ2-2
clone size: -
V gene: TRBV30
D gene: -

CDR3 DNA: TGCGCCAGCAGTGATTCCCATAGCGGGGGGTATGAGCAGTTCTTC
CDR3 protein: CASSDSHSGGYEQFF
J gene: TRBJ2-1
clone size: -
V gene: TRBV10-1
D gene: TRBD2

CDR3 DNA: TGTGCCAGCAGCTTACGAGTGACAGGGGGCATCGCAGATACGCAGTATTTT
CDR3 protein: CASSLRVTGGIADTQYF
J gene: TRBJ2-3
clone size: -
V gene: TRBV7-3
D gene: TRBD1

CDR3 DNA: TGCGCCAGCAGCCAAGATCGGACCGGGACAGTAATCCACGAGCAGTACTTC
CDR3 protein: CASSQDRTGTVIHEQYF
J gene: TRBJ2-7
clone size: -
V gene: TRBV4-1
D gene: TRBD1